One sample yielded the 27 T cell receptor beta chains listed below, sequenced in a study of neoadjuvant anti-PD-1 for oral cavity cancer. The assay was immunoSEQ multiplex PCR, and TCRdb's table has in-frame clones only and misses some. This table has 15,000 or so clones, approximately 71% appearing once. The sequencing used PBMCs, collected before nivolumab (anti-PD-1) treatment. All receptors come from a person aged 35-79 years with oral cavity squamous cell carcinoma.

The V call is TRBV11-3, the J call TRBJ2-6; D gene uncertain. Trimming took off 2 bases at V and 3 bases at J, with 2 bases between the two ends. CDR1 SGHNT and CDR2 YENEEA come from the germline V gene. The CDR3 totals 13 residues. The CDR3 loop reads CASSLNGANVLTF. CDR3 DNA sequence: TGTGCCAGCAGCTTAAATGGGGCCAACGTCCTGACTTTC.

The V gene is TRBV7-3, the J gene TRBJ1-3; D gene uncertain. CDR3 length: 16 residues. V was cut by 0 bases and J by 2 bases, with 11 bases left in between. Germline assignment: CDR1 SGHTA and CDR2 FQGTGA. CDR3 loop: CASSLTGTEAGNTIYF. For the CDR3, the DNA is TGTGCCAGCAGCTTAACGGGAACAGAGGCTGGAAACACCATATATTTT.

V gene TRBV9 combines with J gene TRBJ1-1; no clear D. Trimming shortened V by 4 bases and J by 5 bases, and 18 bases separated the two germline ends. Germline V CDR1 and CDR2: SGDLS, YYNGEE. CDR3 length: 15 amino acids. CDR3 in DNA: TGTGCCAGCAGCTCAACGGACCCTGCGGGAACTGAAGCTTTCTTT. As protein: CASSSTDPAGTEAFF.

The rearrangement uses TRBV25-1 and TRBJ2-5; 7 bases align to TRBD2. Germline assignment: CDR1 MGHDK and CDR2 SYGVNS. The CDR3 is 15 residues long. Unmatched junction bases numbered 7, after V lost 4 bases and J lost 2 bases. CDR3 sequence reads: CASSAGTTQQETQYF. In nucleotides, the CDR3 is TGTGCCAGCAGTGCCGGGACTACACAACAAGAGACCCAGTACTTC.

CDR3 loop: CASSSPTGGYNSPLHF. The CDR3 coding sequence is TGTGCCAGCAGCTCTCCCACAGGGGGCTATAATTCACCCCTCCACTTT. The chain links TRBV5-6 to TRBJ1-6; 8 nucleotides match TRBD1. The J segment lost 3 bases and the V segment lost 3 bases, leaving 5 bases of the junction unmatched. Germline CDR1 and CDR2: SGHDT and YYEEEE. The CDR3 consists of 16 residues.

The chain recombines TRBV6-5 with TRBJ1-3, with D possibly matching TRBD1 (6 bases). Trimming left V 2 bases short and J 3 bases short, with 11 bases between. This CDR3 spans 15 amino acids. CDR1 MNHEY and CDR2 SVGAGI come from the germline V gene. The CDR3 is CASSYGGAGGNTIYF. In DNA form, the CDR3 reads TGTGCCAGCAGTTACGGGGGGGCGGGTGGAAACACCATATATTTT.

The V call is TRBV28, the J call TRBJ1-5; D uncertain. The CDR3 sequence is 12 residues long. V was trimmed by 5 bases and J by 4 bases, leaving 6 bases between them. Germline V gene lookup returns CDR1 MDHEN and CDR2 SYDVKM. The CDR3 region is CASSEENQPQHF. As DNA, the CDR3 is TGTGCCAGCAGTGAAGAAAATCAGCCCCAGCATTTT.

This clone has more than one count but fewer than ten. The chain employs TRBV4-1 and TRBJ1-1; tentative D call: TRBD1 (5 bases). CDR3 size: 17 residues. Germline-derived CDR1 and CDR2 are MGHRA and YSYEKL. V dropped 4 bases and J dropped 0 bases, with 18 bases sitting between them. CDR3 loop: CASSPGPPRRMNTEAFF. CDR3 nucleotide sequence: TGCGCCAGCAGCCCGGGACCGCCGAGGAGGATGAACACTGAAGCTTTCTTT.

This chain joins TRBV19 and TRBJ1-4; 7 bases match TRBD1. The germline CDR1 and CDR2 sequences are LNHDA and SQIVND (reference sequence). Trimming took 5 bases from V and 13 from J; bases not matched to a gene: 19. There are 16 residues in the CDR3. The CDR3 sequence is CASSVHRDRPTQTLFF. CDR3 DNA: TGTGCCAGTAGTGTTCACCGGGACAGACCTACCCAGACACTGTTTTTT.

The rearrangement links TRBV2 to TRBJ1-1; D is unclear. Trimming stripped 1 base from V and 5 bases from J, with 11 bases between. This CDR3 is built from 14 residues. Germline-derived CDR1 and CDR2 are SNHLY and FYNNEI. CDR3 region: CASSEVEGRTEAFF. CDR3 coding DNA: TGTGCCAGCAGTGAAGTCGAGGGCAGGACTGAAGCTTTCTTT.

The chain links TRBV5-4 to TRBJ1-2, with D unresolved. V lost 0 bases, J lost 4 bases, and 7 bases lay in between. The germline gives CDR1 SGHNT, CDR2 YYREEE (reference sequence). CDR3 length: 13 residues. CDR3 coding DNA: TGTGCCAGCAGCTTGGAGATTAGCTATGGCTACACCTTC. It is translated as CASSLEISYGYTF. Variable domain in full (rest from reference TRBV5-4 and TRBJ1-2): ETGVTQSPTHLIKTRGQQVTLRCSSQSGHNTVSWYQQALGQGPQFIFQYYREEENGRGNFPPRFSGLQFPNYSSELNVNALELDDSALYLCASSLEISYGYTFGSGTRLTVV.

This rearrangement joins TRBV7-6 to TRBJ2-1; 14 bases fit TRBD2. Germline CDR1 SGHVS, CDR2 FNYEAQ. Trimming removed 5 bases from V and 6 bases from J; junction bases left unmatched: 9. This CDR3 spans 17 amino acids. The CDR3 loop is CASSINSGTSGSNEQFF. As DNA, the CDR3 is TGTGCCAGCAGCATCAACTCCGGGACTAGCGGGAGCAATGAGCAGTTCTTC.

This rearrangement joins TRBV18 to TRBJ1-1; 9 bases are shared with TRBD1. There are 16 residues in the CDR3. V was clipped by 2 bases and J by 3 bases; unmatched bases: 7. Germline CDR1 reads KGHSH; CDR2 reads LQKENI. CDR3 region: CASSPIRRTGDTEAFF. CDR3 nucleotide sequence: TGTGCCAGCTCACCAATTCGGAGGACAGGGGACACTGAAGCTTTCTTT.

V and J are TRBV5-6 and TRBJ2-1; D gene uncertain. The germline CDR1 and CDR2 sequences are SGHDT and YYEEEE. Trimming took off 7 bases at V and 0 bases at J, with 11 bases between the two ends. The CDR3 contains 14 residues. The CDR3 spells CASSTTTSYNEQFF. In nucleotides, the CDR3 is TGTGCCAGCTCGACGACAACCTCCTACAATGAGCAGTTCTTC.

The V and J genes are TRBV14 and TRBJ2-1; no clear D gene. Germline values: CDR1 SGHDN, CDR2 FVKESK. Trimming removed 0 bases from V and 7 bases from J, with 13 bases in between. This CDR3 region has 15 residues. The CDR3 loop reads CASSQESWRRNEQFF. Here the CDR3 DNA reads TGTGCCAGCAGCCAAGAAAGCTGGAGAAGAAATGAGCAGTTCTTC.

This clone was observed a handful of times. V and J are TRBV30 and TRBJ2-1; D possibly corresponds to TRBD2 (5 bases). The germline CDR1 and CDR2 sequences are GTSNPN and SVGIG (reference sequence). The CDR3 has 16 residues. Trimming removed 3 bases at V and 0 bases at J, with 15 bases between. CDR3 DNA: TGTGCCTGGAGACCCCGGGGTACGAGCTCCTACAATGAGCAGTTCTTC. As protein: CAWRPRGTSSYNEQFF.

This clone was counted a single time. The gene calls are TRBV19 and TRBJ2-1; no clear D gene. V lost 3 bases and J lost 6, with 9 bases in between. Germline lookup yields CDR1 LNHDA and CDR2 SQIVND (reference sequence). The CDR3 consists of 13 residues. CDR3 nucleotide sequence: TGTGCCAGTAGTATGGTGGCAGTCAATGAGCAGTTCTTC. Translating gives CASSMVAVNEQFF. Variable domain in full (rest from reference TRBV19 and TRBJ2-1): DGGITQSPKYLFRKEGQNVTLSCEQNLNHDAMYWYRQDPGQGLRLIYYSQIVNDFQKGDIAEGYSVSREKKESFPLTVTSAQKNPTAFYLCASSMVAVNEQFFGPGTRLTVL.

CDR3 nucleotides: TGTGCCAGCAGCTCCCTAGGGACAGGGGCGTACGAGCAGTACTTC. Protein: CASSSLGTGAYEQYF. The V and J genes are TRBV7-8 and TRBJ2-7; 10 positions agree with TRBD1. CDR1 SGHVS and CDR2 FQNEAQ come from the germline V gene. After removal of 4 bases from V and 4 bases from J, the junction contained 7 bases not matched to a gene. The CDR3 sequence is 15 residues long.

The chain combines TRBV6-4 with TRBJ2-3; tentatively, D is TRBD1 (6 bases). Germline CDR1 and CDR2: MRHNA and SNTAGT. This CDR3 region has 17 residues. V was clipped by 4 bases and J by 1 base, with 18 bases between them. The CDR3 is CASSAPLTGKGTDTQYF. Written as DNA, the CDR3 is TGTGCCAGCAGTGCCCCCCTTACAGGGAAGGGCACAGATACGCAGTATTTT.

The genes are TRBV11-2 and TRBJ2-7, with 8 bases fitting TRBD1. V lost 6 bases, J lost 1 base, and 11 bases stayed unmatched. The CDR3 consists of 16 residues. Germline assignment: CDR1 SGHAT and CDR2 FQNNGV. The CDR3 is CASRSPGRGRSYEQYF. CDR3 nucleotide sequence: TGTGCCAGCAGAAGCCCGGGCAGGGGGCGATCCTACGAGCAGTACTTC. Looking up the rest from reference TRBV11-2 and TRBJ2-7 gives the full variable domain: EAGVAQSPRYKIIEKRQSVAFWCNPISGHATLYWYQQILGQGPKLLIQFQNNGVVDDSQLPKDRFSAERLKGVDSTLKIQPAKLEDSAVYLCASRSPGRGRSYEQYFGPGTRLTVT.

The V call is TRBV15, the J call TRBJ1-5; TRBD1 agrees at 9 bases. Germline V gene lookup returns CDR1 LNHNV and CDR2 YYDKDF (reference sequence). The CDR3 contains 14 residues. Trimming removed 4 bases from V and 16 bases from J; junction bases left unmatched: 14. The CDR3 protein is CATSNRTGAPLRHF. In DNA, the CDR3 is TGTGCCACCAGCAACCGGACAGGGGCCCCGCTCCGTCATTTT.

The J gene is TRBJ1-5, the V gene TRBV27; tentatively, D is TRBD1 (5 bases). CDR1 is MNHEY and CDR2 is SMNVEV in the germline V gene (reference sequence). V lost 5 bases and J lost 6, with 8 bases in between. CDR3 length: 12 amino acids. The CDR3 spells CASSPTGQPQHF. The CDR3 coding sequence is TGTGCCAGCAGTCCTACAGGTCAGCCCCAGCATTTT.

This clone was seen once. J is TRBJ2-7 and V is TRBV7-2; D not certain. The CDR3 spans 13 residues. V shed 1 base and J shed 3 bases, with 7 bases lying between them. CDR1 is SGHTA, CDR2 FQGNSA, per germline. CDR3 DNA: TGTGCCAGCAGCTTAGGCCCGATCTACGAGCAGTACTTC. It specifies CASSLGPIYEQYF.

V is TRBV7-9 and J is TRBJ2-1; no clear D gene. The germline V and J ends were trimmed by 3 bases and 7 bases, with 4 bases remaining between them. CDR3 size: 11 residues. Germline values: CDR1 SEHNR, CDR2 FQNEAQ (reference sequence). The CDR3 sequence: CASSFRNEQFF. In DNA form, the CDR3 reads TGTGCCAGCAGCTTCCGTAATGAGCAGTTCTTC.

This chain joins TRBV10-3 and TRBJ2-1; tentative D call: TRBD2 (7 bases). There are 14 residues in the CDR3. Germline values: CDR1 ENHRY, CDR2 SYGVKD. V lost 3 bases and J lost 5, with 11 bases in between. In DNA form, the CDR3 reads TGTGCCATCAGTGACCGGGGGGCGGACAATGAGCAGTTCTTC. Its translation: CAISDRGADNEQFF.

This chain joins TRBV5-1 and TRBJ1-2; D is perhaps TRBD1 (6 bases). This CDR3 is built from 18 residues. Germline V lookup: CDR1 SGHRS, CDR2 YFSETQ. The V and J ends lost 0 bases and 3 bases respectively, with 21 bases between them. In DNA form, the CDR3 reads TGCGCCAGCAGCTTGGCATTGGATAGGGGGAATCAAGACTATGGCTACACCTTC. Protein product: CASSLALDRGNQDYGYTF.

V is TRBV4-1 and J is TRBJ1-1; 7 bases match TRBD1. Trimming removed 1 base from V and 4 bases from J; junction bases left unmatched: 9. Germline V lookup: CDR1 MGHRA, CDR2 YSYEKL. The CDR3 runs to 16 residues. The CDR3 reads CASSQGLIRGFTEAFF. The DNA of the CDR3 is TGCGCCAGCAGCCAAGGCCTAATCAGGGGGTTCACTGAAGCTTTCTTT.